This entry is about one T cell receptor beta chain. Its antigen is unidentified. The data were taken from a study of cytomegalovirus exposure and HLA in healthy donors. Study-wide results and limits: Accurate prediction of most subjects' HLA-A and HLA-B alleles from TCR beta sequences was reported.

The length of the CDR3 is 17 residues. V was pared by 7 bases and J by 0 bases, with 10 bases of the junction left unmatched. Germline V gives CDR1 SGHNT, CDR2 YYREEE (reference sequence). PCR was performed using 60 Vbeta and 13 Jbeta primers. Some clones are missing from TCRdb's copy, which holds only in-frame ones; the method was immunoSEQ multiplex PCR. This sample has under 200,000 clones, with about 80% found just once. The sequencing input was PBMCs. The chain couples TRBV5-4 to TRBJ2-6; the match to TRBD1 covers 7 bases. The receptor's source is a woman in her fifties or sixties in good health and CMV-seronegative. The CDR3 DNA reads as TGTGCCAGCTCGTTGACAGGGCTAAACTCTGGGGCCAACGTCCTGACTTTC. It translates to CASSLTGLNSGANVLTF.